The sequence of this T cell receptor (beta chain) was determined in a study of immune characterization of retroperitoneal liposarcoma. TCRdb redid the calling of the PCR reads with MiXCR, one entry per CDR3 protein. This repertoire shows fewer than 9,500 distinct CDR3 sequences, roughly two fifths found once; its top ten account for over 9.5%. The CDR3 contains 14 residues. Germline V gene sequence: CDR1 MNHNS, CDR2 SASEGT. This clonotype was found many times. V gene TRBV6-1 combines with J gene TRBJ2-5, with D perhaps assigned TRBD1 or TRBD2 (5 bases each). TRBJ2-7 explains the end of the DNA better; the J call may be wrong. The TCR originated in a male donor with retroperitoneal liposarcoma. The sample comprised tumor tissue. DNA of the CDR3: TGTGCCAGCAAACCGGGACGGATCTCCTACGAGCAGTACTTC. Protein: CASKPGRISYEQYF.